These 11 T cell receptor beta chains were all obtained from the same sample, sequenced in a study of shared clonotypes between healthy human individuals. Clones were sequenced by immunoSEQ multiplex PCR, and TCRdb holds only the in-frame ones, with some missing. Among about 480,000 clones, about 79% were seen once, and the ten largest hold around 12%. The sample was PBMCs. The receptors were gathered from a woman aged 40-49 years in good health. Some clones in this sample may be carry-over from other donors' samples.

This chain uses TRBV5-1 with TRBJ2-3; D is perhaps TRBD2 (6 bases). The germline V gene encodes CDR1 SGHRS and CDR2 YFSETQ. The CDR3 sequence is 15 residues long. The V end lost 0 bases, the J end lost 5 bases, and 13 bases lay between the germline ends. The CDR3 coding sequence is TGCGCCAGCAGCTTGGTTGCTAGCGAGGTAGATACGCAGTATTTT. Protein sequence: CASSLVASEVDTQYF.

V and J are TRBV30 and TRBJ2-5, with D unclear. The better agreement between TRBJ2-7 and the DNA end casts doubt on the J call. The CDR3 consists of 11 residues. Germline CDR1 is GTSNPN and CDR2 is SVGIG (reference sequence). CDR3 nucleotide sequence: TGTGCCTGGAGTGGTTTTTTCGAGCAGTACTTC. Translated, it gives CAWSGFFEQYF.

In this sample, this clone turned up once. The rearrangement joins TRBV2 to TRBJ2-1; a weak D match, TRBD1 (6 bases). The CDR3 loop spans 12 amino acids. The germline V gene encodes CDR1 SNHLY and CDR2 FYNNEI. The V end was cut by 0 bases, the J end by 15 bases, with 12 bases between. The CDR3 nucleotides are TGTGCCAGCAGTGAAGCGGGACACGGTCTGTTCTTC. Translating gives CASSEAGHGLFF.

The CDR3 region has the DNA TGTGCCAGCAGTGAAGTTTACTGGACCCAGTACTTC. This sequence encodes CASSEVYWTQYF. The chain combines TRBV6-1 with TRBJ2-5; D remains unclear. With 1 base removed from V and 7 bases from J, the gap between germline ends came to 7 bases. This CDR3 is built from 12 residues. CDR1 and CDR2 (germline): MNHNS, SASEGT.

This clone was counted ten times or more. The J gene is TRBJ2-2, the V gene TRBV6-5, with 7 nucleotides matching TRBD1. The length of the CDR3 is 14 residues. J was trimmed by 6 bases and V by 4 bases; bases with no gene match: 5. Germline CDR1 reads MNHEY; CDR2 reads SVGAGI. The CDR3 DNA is TGTGCCAGCAGTTTCAGACAGGGAGCCGGGGAGCTGTTTTTT. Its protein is CASSFRQGAGELFF.

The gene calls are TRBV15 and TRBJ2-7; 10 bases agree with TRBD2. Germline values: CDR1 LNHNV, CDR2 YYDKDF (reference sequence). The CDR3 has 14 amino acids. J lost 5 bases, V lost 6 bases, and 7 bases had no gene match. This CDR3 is CATRWSGGGDEQYF. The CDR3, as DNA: TGTGCCACCAGATGGAGCGGGGGGGGCGACGAGCAGTACTTC.

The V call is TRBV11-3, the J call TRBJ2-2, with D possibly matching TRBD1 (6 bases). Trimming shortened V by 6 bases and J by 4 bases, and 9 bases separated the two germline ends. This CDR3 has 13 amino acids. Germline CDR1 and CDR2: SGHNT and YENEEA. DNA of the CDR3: TGTGCCAGCAGATCGACAGGCACCGGGGAGCTGTTTTTT. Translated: CASRSTGTGELFF. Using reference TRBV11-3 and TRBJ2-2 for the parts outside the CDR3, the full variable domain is EAGVVQSPRYKIIEKKQPVAFWCNPISGHNTLYWYLQNLGQGPELLIRYENEEAVDDSQLPKDRFSAERLKGVDSTLKIQPAELGDSAVYLCASRSTGTGELFFGEGSRLTVL.

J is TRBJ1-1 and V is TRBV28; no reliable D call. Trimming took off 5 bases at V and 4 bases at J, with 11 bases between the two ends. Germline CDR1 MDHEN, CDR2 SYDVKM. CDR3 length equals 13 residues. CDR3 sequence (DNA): TGTGCCAGCAGTGTATCCCGGGGCACTGAAGCTTTCTTT. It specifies CASSVSRGTEAFF.

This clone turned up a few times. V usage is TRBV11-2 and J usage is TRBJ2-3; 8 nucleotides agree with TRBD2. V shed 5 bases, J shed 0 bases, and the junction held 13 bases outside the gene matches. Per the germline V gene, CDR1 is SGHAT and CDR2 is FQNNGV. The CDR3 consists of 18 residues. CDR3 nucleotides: TGTGCCAGCAGCCCCCCCTCCGGGAGGGCCTCTAGCACAGATACGCAGTATTTT. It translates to CASSPPSGRASSTDTQYF.

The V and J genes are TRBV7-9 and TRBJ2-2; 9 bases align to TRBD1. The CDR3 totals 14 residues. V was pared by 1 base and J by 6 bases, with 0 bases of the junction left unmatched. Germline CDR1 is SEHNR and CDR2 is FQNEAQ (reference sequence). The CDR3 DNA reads TGTGCCAGCAGCTTAGGGGACAGGGCCGGGGAGCTGTTTTTT. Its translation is CASSLGDRAGELFF.

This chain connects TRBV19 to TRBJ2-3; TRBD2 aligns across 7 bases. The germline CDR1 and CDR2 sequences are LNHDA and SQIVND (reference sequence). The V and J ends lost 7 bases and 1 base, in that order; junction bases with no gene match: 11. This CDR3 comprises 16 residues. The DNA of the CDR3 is TGTGCCAGTAAGAAGACTAGCCCTGGGGGCACAGATACGCAGTATTTT. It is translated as CASKKTSPGGTDTQYF.